The 26 T cell receptor beta chains listed next were all sequenced from one sample in a study of T-cell memory formation after mild COVID-19. One entry per CDR3 protein results from TCRdb running MiXCR on the 5' RACE reads. The table shows 580,000 or so distinct CDR3 sequences, with 15% to 20% occurring only once. Material: PBMCs or a T cell subset sorted from them (not recorded which). These receptors were taken from an adult woman who had mild COVID-19 (a few samples of this study predate the infection). Cell type and time point are not known.

This clonotype was detected a few times. The chain employs TRBV7-2 and TRBJ2-7; 11 bases are a match to TRBD2. The CDR3 is made up of 15 amino acids. Trimming took 4 bases from V and 5 from J; bases not matched to a gene: 7. Germline V CDR1 and CDR2: SGHTA, FQGNSA. The CDR3 DNA reads TGTGCCAGCAGCTCGACTAGCGGGAATCTACACGAGCAGTACTTC. Protein: CASSSTSGNLHEQYF.

Here the CDR3 reads CSVDTDRTNTEAFF. The CDR3 region has the DNA TGCAGCGTTGATACGGACAGGACGAACACTGAAGCTTTCTTT. The genes are TRBV29-1 and TRBJ1-1, with TRBD1 identical over 7 bases. There are 14 residues in the CDR3. Germline V CDR1 and CDR2: SQVTM, ANQGSEA. V gave up 3 bases and J gave up 1 base; unmatched junction bases: 5.

This clonotype was recorded a few times. The chain's CDR3 is CASSLLGYYNEQFF. The DNA of the CDR3 is TGTGCCAGCAGCCTCTTGGGTTACTACAATGAGCAGTTCTTC. This chain links TRBV7-8 with TRBJ2-1; D gene unclear. The ends were cut back, 5 bases at V and 3 bases at J, with 11 bases in the middle. Germline V lookup: CDR1 SGHVS, CDR2 FQNEAQ. The length of the CDR3 is 14 residues.

J is TRBJ2-3 and V is TRBV24-1; 7 bases align to TRBD1. Germline loops: CDR1 KGHDR, CDR2 SFDVKD. J lost 1 base, V lost 4 bases, and 4 bases had no gene match. The CDR3 contains 15 residues. The CDR3: CATSDLGQGTDTQYF. As DNA, the CDR3 is TGTGCCACCAGTGACCTAGGACAGGGCACAGATACGCAGTATTTT.

The CDR3 sequence is CASNPDHTGELFF. The CDR3 nucleotides read TGTGCCAGCAATCCGGACCACACCGGGGAGCTGTTTTTT. V usage is TRBV6-6 and J usage is TRBJ2-2, with D hard to call. There are 13 residues in the CDR3. Trimming stripped 7 bases from V and 3 bases from J, with 9 bases between. Germline values: CDR1 MNHNY, CDR2 SVGAGI (reference sequence).

The chain couples TRBV7-9 to TRBJ2-2, with TRBD2 as a possible D gene (5 bases). Trimming stripped 2 bases from V and 0 bases from J, with 10 bases between. In germline, CDR1 is SEHNR, CDR2 FQNEAQ (reference sequence). The length of the CDR3 is 16 residues. The CDR3 sequence is CASSLIPGANTGELFF. CDR3 bases: TGTGCCAGCAGCTTAATCCCCGGGGCGAACACCGGGGAGCTGTTTTTT. The variable domain in full, with the rest retrieved from reference TRBV7-9 and TRBJ2-2, is DTGVSQNPRHKITKRGQNVTFRCDPISEHNRLYWYRQTLGQGPEFLTYFQNEAQLEKSRLLSDRFSAERPKGSFSTLEIQRTEQGDSAMYLCASSLIPGANTGELFFGEGSRLTVL.

The CDR3 DNA sequence: TGTGCCAGCAGTCGACATCTAGCGGGGGGGTACAATGAGCAGTTCTTC. This translates into CASSRHLAGGYNEQFF. The chain links TRBV6-6 to TRBJ2-1, with 12 nucleotides matching TRBD2. The CDR3 is made up of 16 amino acids. V lost 5 bases, J lost 4 bases, and 6 bases stayed unmatched. The germline V gene encodes CDR1 MNHNY and CDR2 SVGAGI (reference sequence).

This clonotype was counted ten times or more. The V call is TRBV6-2 or TRBV6-3, the J call TRBJ2-7; D is ambiguous. CDR1 and CDR2 from the germline V gene are MNHEY and SVGEGT. Trimming pared 8 bases from V and 1 base from J, leaving 12 bases between. The CDR3 length is 13 residues. CDR3 in DNA: TGTGCCAGCTCATTCGACGGATCCTACGAGCAGTACTTC. It codes for CASSFDGSYEQYF.

The sample holds a few counts of this clonotype. The rearrangement joins TRBV7-2 to TRBJ2-3, with no clear D. The V and J ends lost 2 bases and 0 bases respectively, with 9 bases between them. The V gene's germline CDR1 is SGHTA and CDR2 FQGNSA. The CDR3 is 15 residues long. CDR3 protein: CASSLRPLSTDTQYF. The CDR3, as DNA: TGTGCCAGCAGCTTACGACCCCTTAGCACAGATACGCAGTATTTT.

This clonotype was recorded a few times. The CDR3 nucleotides are TGCGCCAGCAGCCCGGCCGACTGGGGGTACAATGAGCAGTTCTTC. Its translation: CASSPADWGYNEQFF. The chain is built from TRBV5-1 and TRBJ2-1, with D perhaps matching TRBD1 or TRBD2 (5 bases each). Germline V CDR1 and CDR2: SGHRS, YFSETQ. This CDR3 spans 15 amino acids. Trimming took 4 bases from V and 4 from J, leaving 15 bases between them.

This clonotype was seen only a few times. V and J are TRBV12-3 or TRBV12-4 and TRBJ2-3; D is uncertain. V lost 5 bases and J 6 bases, leaving 9 bases between the germline ends. The CDR3 consists of 12 residues. The DNA of the CDR3 is TGTGCCAGCAGTCCCGTTCGGGATACGCAGTATTTT. The encoded protein is CASSPVRDTQYF.

This clonotype was observed a few times. The V gene is TRBV12-3 or TRBV12-4, the J gene TRBJ2-3; D is perhaps TRBD1 (5 bases). V gave up 6 bases and J gave up 0 bases, with 13 bases separating them. The CDR3 contains 15 residues. The CDR3 nucleotides read TGTGCCAGCAGCCCGACAGAGTCTAGCACAGATACGCAGTATTTT. It codes for CASSPTESSTDTQYF.

This clonotype has more than one count but fewer than ten. The V and J genes are TRBV15 and TRBJ1-1; perhaps TRBD1 as D (5 bases). The CDR3 consists of 14 residues. The V end lost 5 bases, the J end lost 6 bases, and 16 bases lay between the germline ends. CDR1 is LNHNV, CDR2 YYDKDF, per germline (reference sequence). Here the CDR3 reads CATSSRVAGAEAFF. Here the CDR3 DNA reads TGTGCCACCAGCTCCCGAGTTGCGGGGGCTGAAGCTTTCTTT.

The chain carries TRBV6-1 and TRBJ1-1; 8 bases match TRBD1. J lost 3 bases, V lost 6 bases, and 9 bases had no gene match. CDR3 length equals 15 residues. Looked up from germline, CDR1 is MNHNS and CDR2 is SASEGT. The CDR3 nucleotides are TGTGCCAGCAGGGCAGACAGGGGATGGGACACTGAAGCTTTCTTT. Encoded protein: CASRADRGWDTEAFF.

The rearrangement uses TRBV7-2 and TRBJ1-2; D is uncertain. The ends were cut back, 5 bases at V and 4 bases at J, with 11 bases in the middle. The V gene's germline CDR1 is SGHTA and CDR2 FQGNSA. The CDR3 has 13 amino acids. CDR3 nucleotide sequence: TGTGCCAGCAGCGAGCAGACGAGCTATGGCTACACCTTC. Amino acids: CASSEQTSYGYTF.

This clonotype turned up a few times. The chain uses TRBV9 and TRBJ1-6; 7 bases are a match to TRBD1. After removal of 3 bases from V and 7 bases from J, the junction contained 7 bases not matched to a gene. CDR1 is SGDLS and CDR2 is YYNGEE in the germline V gene. The CDR3 has 15 amino acids. CDR3 in amino acids: CASSATGTANSPLHF. The CDR3 nucleotides are TGTGCCAGCAGCGCCACCGGGACAGCCAATTCACCCCTCCACTTT.

The chain has TRBV15 and TRBJ1-1; 8 bases are shared with TRBD1. The junction had 6 bases not matched to a gene; V was cut back by 4 bases and J by 2 bases. Germline assignment: CDR1 LNHNV and CDR2 YYDKDF (reference sequence). The CDR3 has 15 residues. The CDR3 here is CATSTAGQGNTEAFF. The CDR3 region has the DNA TGTGCCACCAGCACTGCAGGACAGGGAAACACTGAAGCTTTCTTT.

Only a few counts were recorded for this clonotype. The CDR3 nucleotides read TGCAGTGCTAGAGTTTGGCTAGCGGGAATCGATGAGCAGTTCTTC. Amino acid sequence: CSARVWLAGIDEQFF. The V and J genes are TRBV20-1 and TRBJ2-1; 9 bases align to TRBD2. This CDR3 is built from 15 residues. Germline CDR1 DFQATT, CDR2 SNEGSKA (reference sequence). Trimming cost V 1 base and J 8 bases; bases outside gene matches: 9.

This clonotype was detected a few times. The chain employs TRBV20-1 and TRBJ2-5; 11 bases align to TRBD2. The V and J ends lost 6 bases and 2 bases, in that order; junction bases with no gene match: 8. The CDR3 consists of 15 residues. The V gene's germline CDR1 is DFQATT and CDR2 SNEGSKA (reference sequence). CDR3 DNA: TGCAGTGCCAACCCGACTAGCGGGACGCAAGAGACCCAGTACTTC. It codes for CSANPTSGTQETQYF.

As to this clonotype: With a much larger clone just one base away, this may be a read error. The CDR3 region has the DNA TGTGCCATACGGGGCCCTTCCACCGGGGAGCTGTTTTTT. Protein sequence: CAIRGPSTGELFF. The chain has TRBV6-2 or TRBV6-3 and TRBJ2-2; D may correspond to TRBD1 or TRBD2 (5 bases each). Germline V gives CDR1 MNHEY, CDR2 SVGEGT. Trimming stripped 10 bases from V and 4 bases from J, with 13 bases between. This CDR3 region has 13 residues.

This sequence joins TRBV19 and TRBJ2-2; no firm D call. V gave up 5 bases and J gave up 6 bases, with 10 bases separating them. CDR3 size: 13 residues. Germline V lookup: CDR1 LNHDA, CDR2 SQIVND (reference sequence). The CDR3 reads CASSYWTSGELFF. For the CDR3, the DNA is TGTGCCAGTAGTTATTGGACGTCCGGGGAGCTGTTTTTT.

Only a few counts were recorded for this clonotype. The chain links TRBV5-7 to TRBJ2-7; 9 bases match TRBD2. TRBV5-7 is identified as an open reading frame with a role that is uncertain. There are 18 residues in the CDR3. Unmatched junction bases numbered 19, after V lost 7 bases and J lost 2 bases. The CDR3: CASVLRVAGDFWPYEQYF. The DNA of the CDR3 is TGTGCCAGCGTCCTTCGGGTAGCGGGAGACTTCTGGCCCTACGAGCAGTACTTC.

The rearrangement uses TRBV10-2 and TRBJ2-7; D gene uncertain. CDR1 and CDR2 from the germline V gene are WSHSY and SAAADI. Deletions cut 0 bases from V and 4 bases from J, with 10 bases between. The CDR3 contains 14 residues. The CDR3 is CASSESRWGYEQYF. The CDR3 DNA reads as TGCGCCAGCAGTGAGTCGCGATGGGGATACGAGCAGTACTTC.

This sequence joins TRBV7-6 and TRBJ2-1; D may correspond to TRBD1 or TRBD2 (6 bases each). Germline lookup yields CDR1 SGHVS and CDR2 FNYEAQ. The CDR3 is made up of 17 amino acids. Trimming shortened V by 4 bases and J by 6 bases, and 22 bases separated the two germline ends. CDR3 sequence reads: CASSSTTRGPYINEQFF. The CDR3 DNA follows: TGTGCCAGCAGCTCCACCACACGGGGGCCCTACATCAATGAGCAGTTCTTC.

The rearrangement links TRBV2 to TRBJ2-1; TRBD2 matches at 10 bases. The V gene end was trimmed by 0 bases and the J gene end by 0 bases; junction bases not matched to a gene: 11. The CDR3 consists of 20 residues. The germline V gene has CDR1 SNHLY and CDR2 FYNNEI. The CDR3 coding sequence is TGTGCCAGCAGTGAAGCGCTTTGGAGGACTAGCGGTCGCTCCTACAATGAGCAGTTCTTC. Residues: CASSEALWRTSGRSYNEQFF.

The chain combines TRBV12-3 or TRBV12-4 with TRBJ2-1; D tentatively reads TRBD1 or TRBD2 (6 bases each). The CDR3 extends over 15 amino acids. Trimming took off 7 bases at V and 7 bases at J, with 20 bases between the two ends. The CDR3 DNA follows: TGTGCCAGCACCTATGAGGGGGGTTCGCGGAATGAGCAGTTCTTC. Amino acid sequence: CASTYEGGSRNEQFF.